Here is one TCR beta chain with its context. Clones were sequenced by immunoSEQ multiplex PCR, and TCRdb holds only the in-frame ones, with some missing. Of 90,000 to 150,000 clones listed, around 92% are singletons. The data belong to a study of control samples from healthy donors and cancer patients. The length of the CDR3 is 15 residues. With 6 bases clipped from V and 8 bases from J, the junction kept 9 bases outside the gene matches. CDR1 MNHEY and CDR2 SVGEGT come from the germline V gene. The chain uses TRBV6-2 or TRBV6-3 and TRBJ2-1; TRBD2 aligns across 11 bases. Sequenced material: blood. This receptor was identified in a man aged 50 or older in good health. CDR3 nucleotides: TGTGCCAGCAGCCACACTAGCGGGGGAAGCGATGAGCAGTTCTTC. It translates to CASSHTSGGSDEQFF.